This T cell receptor beta chain was sequenced during a study of cytomegalovirus exposure and HLA in healthy donors. The overall study: The roughly 130 validation repertoires used the same platform as the roughly 670 first-cohort repertoires (as reported by a later analysis). Study-wide findings and caveats: A few CMV-associated chains proved CMV antigen-specific in vitro.

With regard to this clone: Its antigen is undetermined.

TCRdb's table, derived via immunoSEQ multiplex PCR, lists solely in-frame clones and lacks some. The sample yields a few hundred thousand clones, roughly 91% seen once. Germline loops: CDR1 ENHRY, CDR2 SYGVKD. CDR3 size: 13 residues. V was cut by 8 bases and J by 5 bases, with 15 bases left in between. This rearrangement joins TRBV10-3 to TRBJ1-2; no clear D gene. This sequence was found in a woman in her thirties in good health and CMV-seronegative. Sample: PBMCs. This CDR3 is CAIGPGLGYGYTF. The CDR3 region has the DNA TGTGCCATCGGGCCGGGTCTTGGGTATGGCTACACCTTC.